These T cell receptor beta chains were read from a single sample in a study of blood T cell repertoires in COVID-19. This table comes from immunoSEQ multiplex PCR, and its TCRdb copy is limited to in-frame clones, with some not included. This sample has 200,000 to 300,000 clones, with approximately 80% found just once. Sequencing was done on a sample of peripheral blood. The source is a man aged 55 to 69 with acute or convalescent COVID-19. Each CDR3 is given with its conserved first and last residue. The order of the fields is CDR3 protein, CDR3 DNA, clone size, D gene, J gene, V gene. D genes are given only for firm matches. Size tells how often a clone was seen (once, few, many) or the class of an expanded clone, and some rows leave it out.

CDR3aa: CASSDSGAHPGDEQFF
CDR3nt: TGTGCCAGCAGTGACTCCGGGGCCCACCCGGGGGATGAGCAGTTCTTC
abundance: NA
d_gene: NA
j_gene: TRBJ2-1
v_gene: TRBV6-4

CDR3aa: CASSLWTGAGGKLFF
CDR3nt: TGTGCCAGCAGCCTTTGGACAGGGGCCGGTGGAAAACTGTTTTTT
abundance: NA
d_gene: TRBD1
j_gene: TRBJ1-4
v_gene: TRBV5-6

CDR3aa: CASSPVGASGGSSTDTQYF
CDR3nt: TGCGCCAGCAGTCCTGTGGGGGCTAGCGGGGGCTCTAGCACAGATACGCAGTATTTT
abundance: NA
d_gene: TRBD2
j_gene: TRBJ2-3
v_gene: TRBV10-1

CDR3aa: CASSLAGVTSNTEAFF
CDR3nt: TGTGCCAGCAGCTTAGCAGGAGTAACATCGAACACTGAAGCTTTCTTT
abundance: NA
d_gene: NA
j_gene: TRBJ1-1
v_gene: TRBV7-6

CDR3aa: CAISAGLQNNSPLHF
CDR3nt: TGTGCCATCAGTGCGGGACTGCAGAATAATTCACCCCTCCACTTT
abundance: NA
d_gene: NA
j_gene: TRBJ1-6
v_gene: TRBV10-3

CDR3aa: CASSAGRTNTEAFF
CDR3nt: TGTGCCAGTAGTGCGGGACGGACGAACACTGAAGCTTTCTTT
abundance: NA
d_gene: NA
j_gene: TRBJ1-1
v_gene: TRBV19

CDR3aa: CASSVHRGDTGELFF
CDR3nt: TGTGCCAGCAGCGTACACAGGGGAGACACCGGGGAGCTGTTTTTT
abundance: NA
d_gene: TRBD1
j_gene: TRBJ2-2
v_gene: TRBV9

CDR3aa: CASSPGGANTIYF
CDR3nt: TGTGCCAGCTCACCAGGGGGGGCGAACACCATATATTTT
abundance: NA
d_gene: NA
j_gene: TRBJ1-3
v_gene: TRBV18

CDR3aa: CASSTKPRGQFF
CDR3nt: TGTGCCAGCAGCACGAAGCCGCGAGGGCAGTTCTTC
abundance: NA
d_gene: NA
j_gene: TRBJ2-1
v_gene: TRBV13

CDR3aa: CASRAGTGGRYEQYF
CDR3nt: TGTGCCAGCAGAGCCGGGACAGGGGGGAGGTACGAGCAGTACTTC
abundance: NA
d_gene: TRBD1
j_gene: TRBJ2-7
v_gene: TRBV6-5

CDR3aa: CASSQDWRQGQFF
CDR3nt: TGCGCCAGCAGCCAAGATTGGCGACAGGGGCAGTTCTTC
abundance: few
d_gene: TRBD1
j_gene: TRBJ2-1
v_gene: TRBV4-1

CDR3aa: CASSEDRLSNQPQHF
CDR3nt: TGTGCCAGCAGTGAGGACAGACTGAGCAATCAGCCCCAGCATTTT
abundance: NA
d_gene: NA
j_gene: TRBJ1-5
v_gene: TRBV2

CDR3aa: CASSLFLWTSGVSSYNEQFF
CDR3nt: NA
abundance: NA
d_gene: NA
j_gene: TRBJ2-1
v_gene: TRBV27

CDR3aa: CASSTRSGARSDTF
CDR3nt: TGTGCCAGCAGCACTCGGTCAGGGGCGCGTTCGGACACCTTC
abundance: few
d_gene: NA
j_gene: TRBJ1-2
v_gene: TRBV5-8

CDR3aa: CASSQEEGATEAFF
CDR3nt: TGCGCCAGCAGCCAAGAAGAGGGTGCCACTGAAGCTTTCTTT
abundance: NA
d_gene: NA
j_gene: TRBJ1-1
v_gene: TRBV4-3